The next 32 T cell receptor beta chains were all read from a single sample in a study of response to subunit inactivated influenza vaccine. TCRdb reprocessed the RT-PCR reads via MiXCR and lists one record per CDR3 protein. The sample has about 520,000 distinct CDR3 sequences, roughly 7.6% seen once. The specimen comprised PBMCs from blood, sampled about 24 months after vaccination. Receptor source: a man between 50 and 69 years old who received an inactivated influenza vaccine.

J is TRBJ2-5 and V is TRBV5-1; 8 bases map to TRBD2. From germline, CDR1 is SGHRS and CDR2 YFSETQ. V shed 0 bases and J 5 bases; nucleotides not matched to a gene: 9. This CDR3 is 16 amino acids long. The CDR3 here is CASSLVVIAGTETQYF. CDR3 nucleotide sequence: TGCGCCAGCAGCTTGGTTGTGATAGCGGGAACGGAGACCCAGTACTTC.

This clonotype has a handful of counts. The J gene is TRBJ1-2, the V gene TRBV5-5; TRBD1 matches at 7 bases. CDR3 size: 13 residues. Germline lookup yields CDR1 SGHKS and CDR2 YYEKEE (reference sequence). Trimming removed 4 bases from V and 7 bases from J; junction bases left unmatched: 7. The CDR3 DNA follows: TGTGCCAGCAGCCCCGGGACAGTGGGTGGCTACACCTTC. It codes for CASSPGTVGGYTF.

This clonotype was picked up a small number of times. The chain couples TRBV28 to TRBJ2-1; 9 bases are shared with TRBD2. This CDR3 comprises 17 residues. V was pared by 5 bases and J by 9 bases, with 17 bases of the junction left unmatched. Germline CDR1 reads MDHEN; CDR2 reads SYDVKM. The DNA for the CDR3 is TGTGCCAGCAGTCCCCTGTGGCGGGGGGGATCAATCGGTGAGCAGTTCTTC. Its protein product is CASSPLWRGGSIGEQFF.

This clonotype was picked up a small number of times. The chain carries TRBV5-1 and TRBJ2-2, with 8 bases matching TRBD1. The CDR3 consists of 14 residues. Germline-derived CDR1 and CDR2 are SGHRS and YFSETQ. V was pared by 3 bases and J by 11 bases, with 9 bases of the junction left unmatched. The CDR3 here is CASSSLSGTGELFF. Here the CDR3 DNA reads TGCGCCAGCAGCTCACTTTCCGGGACAGGAGAGCTGTTTTTT.

This clonotype appeared a few times. The chain uses TRBV20-1 and TRBJ1-5; D may be TRBD1 (5 bases). The germline gives CDR1 DFQATT, CDR2 SNEGSKA (reference sequence). The CDR3 length is 13 residues. V was pared by 6 bases and J by 6 bases, with 15 bases between. The DNA for the CDR3 is TGCAGTGCCCGGAGCGGGGGGACTCAGCCCCAGCATTTT. The encoded protein is CSARSGGTQPQHF.

The chain combines TRBV4-3 with TRBJ2-6; TRBD1 matches 9 bases. The germline gives CDR1 LGHNA, CDR2 YSLEER. The J segment lost 0 bases and the V segment lost 0 bases, leaving 9 bases of the junction unmatched. The CDR3 is 20 amino acids. CDR3 region: CASSQDLSQGATSGANVLTF. The DNA for the CDR3 is TGCGCCAGCAGCCAAGATCTATCACAGGGGGCAACCTCTGGGGCCAACGTCCTGACTTTC.

This clonotype was seen at least ten times. The rearrangement uses TRBV5-1 and TRBJ2-7; 9 bases are a match to TRBD1. The CDR3 is 16 residues long. CDR1 is SGHRS and CDR2 is YFSETQ in the germline V gene. Trimming cost V 3 bases and J 2 bases; bases outside gene matches: 9. DNA of the CDR3: TGCGCCAGCAGCTCCGGACAGGGGAGATTAGCCTACGAGCAGTACTTC. This encodes CASSSGQGRLAYEQYF.

Comment on this clonotype: A much larger clonotype is one base distant, so this may be a read error. The chain couples TRBV27 to TRBJ1-2, with TRBD1 matching over 8 bases. The V and J ends lost 8 bases and 2 bases, in that order; junction bases with no gene match: 19. CDR1 MNHEY and CDR2 SMNVEV come from the germline V gene (reference sequence). CDR3 length: 18 amino acids. The chain's CDR3 is CASCPLSIRTGKNYGYTF. In DNA form, the CDR3 reads TGTGCCAGCTGTCCCCTCTCTATCCGGACAGGGAAAAACTATGGCTACACCTTC.

This clonotype has at least ten counts. The chain joins TRBV5-1 to TRBJ2-7; 8 bases fit TRBD1. The V segment lost 4 bases and the J segment 5 bases; nucleotides outside the gene matches: 8. CDR3 length: 14 residues. Germline CDR1 SGHRS, CDR2 YFSETQ. The CDR3 loop reads CASSRPDRGDEQYF. The CDR3 region has the DNA TGCGCCAGCAGCAGACCCGACAGGGGTGACGAGCAGTACTTC.

The gene calls are TRBV4-2 and TRBJ2-3, with TRBD2 as a possible D gene (6 bases). The CDR3 contains 14 residues. Germline V lookup: CDR1 LGHNA, CDR2 YNFKEQ. In DNA form, the CDR3 reads TGTGCTTGCAGCCGGACTTCGGGGGCAGATACGCAGTATTTT. Protein sequence: CACSRTSGADTQYF.

CDR3 amino acids: CSARDGQGKGNIQYF. In nucleotides, the CDR3 is TGCAGTGCTAGAGATGGCCAGGGGAAGGGGAACATTCAGTACTTC. The chain uses TRBV20-1 and TRBJ2-4, with a possible D match to TRBD1 (6 bases). The CDR3 covers 15 residues. The V gene's germline CDR1 is DFQATT and CDR2 SNEGSKA (reference sequence). V lost 0 bases to trimming and J lost 7 bases, with 16 bases between them.

A few counts support this clonotype. The V gene is TRBV7-6, the J gene TRBJ1-6, with 10 bases identical to TRBD1. Trimming at V came to 5 bases and at J to 9 bases, leaving 7 bases not matched to a gene. Germline V CDR1 and CDR2: SGHVS, FNYEAQ. This CDR3 is built from 15 residues. The chain's CDR3 is CASSPGTGVGSPLHF. The DNA of the CDR3 is TGTGCCAGCAGCCCAGGGACAGGGGTTGGTTCACCCCTCCACTTT.

This clonotype was observed a handful of times. V gene TRBV20-1 combines with J gene TRBJ2-7, with 8 bases that match TRBD1. The CDR3 extends over 14 amino acids. Unmatched junction bases numbered 5, after V lost 2 bases and J lost 2 bases. Germline CDR1 reads DFQATT; CDR2 reads SNEGSKA (reference sequence). The CDR3 sequence: CSARRQGLPYEQYF. Here the CDR3 DNA reads TGCAGTGCTAGACGACAGGGGTTACCCTACGAGCAGTACTTC.

This clonotype was counted between two and nine times. The chain joins TRBV5-1 to TRBJ2-7; 9 bases line up with TRBD1. The V and J ends lost 4 bases and 3 bases, in that order; junction bases with no gene match: 11. The CDR3 extends over 16 amino acids. Germline CDR1 SGHRS, CDR2 YFSETQ. As DNA, the CDR3 is TGCGCCAGCAGCGCGCGACCGGGACAGGGAAGCTACGAGCAGTACTTC. It specifies CASSARPGQGSYEQYF. The entire variable domain, with the rest obtained from reference TRBV5-1 and TRBJ2-7, is as follows: KAGVTQTPRYLIKTRGQQVTLSCSPISGHRSVSWYQQTPGQGLQFLFEYFSETQRNKGNFPGRFSGRQFSNSRSEMNVSTLELGDSALYLCASSARPGQGSYEQYFGPGTRLTVT.

This clonotype was counted ten times or more. The chain employs TRBV9 and TRBJ2-3; D is perhaps TRBD2 (5 bases). The length of the CDR3 is 14 residues. V was shortened by 3 bases and J by 8 bases, with 16 bases between the two germline ends. The germline CDR1 and CDR2 sequences are SGDLS and YYNGEE. CDR3 sequence (DNA): TGTGCCAGCAGCGCGCCCTCCAGCGCGGGTACGCAGTATTTT. It codes for CASSAPSSAGTQYF.

This clonotype turned up a few times. The chain joins TRBV28 to TRBJ2-1; 9 nucleotides match TRBD1. Trimming cost V 3 bases and J 7 bases; bases outside gene matches: 19. The CDR3 has 19 residues. Germline-derived CDR1 and CDR2 are MDHEN and SYDVKM. The CDR3 DNA reads as TGTGCCAGCAGTTTTGGAGGGTACAGGGGGCGACCTAGGTGGAATGAGCAGTTCTTC. This codes for CASSFGGYRGRPRWNEQFF.

CDR3: CASSLGPDRVYDEQFF. In DNA form, the CDR3 reads TGTGCCAGCAGCTTAGGACCCGACAGGGTGTACGATGAGCAGTTCTTC. The chain recombines TRBV7-2 with TRBJ2-1, with TRBD1 matching over 7 bases. The CDR3 is 16 residues long. With 1 base clipped from V and 8 bases from J, the junction kept 11 bases outside the gene matches. The germline V gene encodes CDR1 SGHTA and CDR2 FQGNSA.

This clonotype appeared a few times. The chain employs TRBV29-1 and TRBJ2-3; 14 bases align to TRBD2. The V segment lost 6 bases and the J segment 6 bases; nucleotides outside the gene matches: 8. Germline lookup yields CDR1 SQVTM and CDR2 ANQGSEA. This CDR3 is built from 15 residues. CDR3 in amino acids: CSVPTSGGAGDTQYF. CDR3 nucleotides: TGCAGCGTCCCGACTAGCGGGGGGGCCGGGGATACGCAGTATTTT.

There are many counts of this clonotype. The junction differs from germline at one of its ends, possibly a read error. The rearrangement uses TRBV7-2 and TRBJ2-7; D is ambiguous. The CDR3 has 12 amino acids. CDR1 and CDR2 from the germline V gene are SGHTA and FQGNSA. CDR3 amino acids: CASSLVPYEQYF. The CDR3 nucleotides are TGCGCCAGCAGCTTGGTACCCTACGAGCAGTACTTC.

This clonotype was recorded at least ten times. This chain links TRBV5-1 with TRBJ2-1; D is uncertain. V lost 4 bases and J lost 6, with 14 bases in between. The CDR3 extends over 14 amino acids. Germline-derived CDR1 and CDR2 are SGHRS and YFSETQ. The CDR3 coding sequence is TGCGCCAGCAGCCCCGAAAATAGTCGCAATGAGCAGTTCTTC. Translation: CASSPENSRNEQFF. The full variable domain, its missing parts supplied by reference TRBV5-1 and TRBJ2-1, is KAGVTQTPRYLIKTRGQQVTLSCSPISGHRSVSWYQQTPGQGLQFLFEYFSETQRNKGNFPGRFSGRQFSNSRSEMNVSTLELGDSALYLCASSPENSRNEQFFGPGTRLTVL.

The chain has TRBV4-3 and TRBJ2-1; 14 bases map to TRBD2. This CDR3 has 19 residues. V lost 1 base and J lost 2; bases outside the gene matches: 7. CDR1 is LGHNA and CDR2 is YSLEER in the germline V gene. Here the CDR3 reads CASSQGTSGGLLPYNEQFF. CDR3 in DNA: TGCGCCAGCAGCCAAGGGACTAGCGGGGGGCTCTTGCCCTACAATGAGCAGTTCTTC.

This clonotype was seen only a few times. The chain joins TRBV5-1 to TRBJ1-2, with D possibly matching TRBD1 (5 bases). V was pared by 0 bases and J by 8 bases, with 8 bases between. This CDR3 has 12 amino acids. CDR1 is SGHRS and CDR2 is YFSETQ in the germline V gene. The CDR3: CASSLGQSGYTF. The CDR3 DNA is TGCGCCAGCAGCTTGGGACAGAGCGGCTACACCTTC.

This clonotype was detected only a few times. The chain joins TRBV29-1 to TRBJ2-5; D possibly matches TRBD1 or TRBD2 (5 bases each). The V end was cut by 5 bases, the J end by 5 bases, with 18 bases between. Germline V lookup: CDR1 SQVTM, CDR2 ANQGSEA. The CDR3 spans 14 residues. Here the CDR3 reads CSVWSFEGPETQYF. In DNA, the CDR3 is TGCAGCGTTTGGTCATTCGAGGGGCCCGAGACCCAGTACTTC.

The genes are TRBV9 and TRBJ2-7; D is unresolved. The V end was cut by 4 bases, the J end by 2 bases, with 10 bases between. In germline, CDR1 is SGDLS, CDR2 YYNGEE. This CDR3 is 13 amino acids long. The chain's CDR3 is CASSPERPYEQYF. CDR3 nucleotides: TGTGCCAGCAGCCCAGAGAGACCCTACGAGCAGTACTTC.

This clonotype was detected many times. The chain carries TRBV20-1 and TRBJ2-7; 7 nucleotides agree with TRBD2. Germline CDR1 DFQATT, CDR2 SNEGSKA (reference sequence). The CDR3 sequence is 17 residues long. J was trimmed by 2 bases and V by 2 bases; bases with no gene match: 15. Here the CDR3 reads CSARQDLLGTTAYEQYF. The CDR3 DNA is TGCAGTGCTAGACAAGACCTCCTTGGGACTACCGCCTACGAGCAGTACTTC.

The chain carries TRBV5-1 and TRBJ2-1; D is ambiguous. The length of the CDR3 is 13 residues. Between the trimmed V and J ends, which lost 1 base and 6 bases, there was a span of 8 bases. The germline CDR1 and CDR2 sequences are SGHRS and YFSETQ. The CDR3 bases are TGCGCCAGCAGCTTGTTGACGGGCAATGAGCAGTTCTTC. The encoded protein is CASSLLTGNEQFF.

CDR3 sequence reads: CASSPGLAGAMNTGELFF. Here the CDR3 DNA reads TGTGCCAGCAGCCCGGGACTAGCGGGGGCAATGAACACCGGGGAGCTGTTTTTT. The rearrangement links TRBV4-2 to TRBJ2-2; 14 nucleotides match TRBD2. From germline, CDR1 is LGHNA and CDR2 YNFKEQ. This CDR3 is built from 18 residues. The ends lost 4 bases at V and 1 base at J; junction bases unmatched: 5.

The chain has TRBV7-2 and TRBJ2-1; 9 bases are shared with TRBD2. J was trimmed by 2 bases and V by 3 bases; bases with no gene match: 8. Germline values: CDR1 SGHTA, CDR2 FQGNSA. This CDR3 is 17 amino acids long. The CDR3 here is CASSLLLRGGTYNEQFF. In nucleotides, the CDR3 is TGTGCCAGCAGCTTGCTCCTGCGGGGGGGCACCTACAATGAGCAGTTCTTC.

This clonotype was seen a handful of times. The chain joins TRBV6-4 to TRBJ1-2, with 8 nucleotides matching TRBD1. The ends lost 2 bases at V and 5 bases at J; junction bases unmatched: 7. Looked up from germline, CDR1 is MRHNA and CDR2 is SNTAGT. The CDR3 contains 15 residues. CDR3 in DNA: TGTGCCAGCAGTGACCTCCCAGGGGGCGCGTATGGCTACACCTTC. This translates into CASSDLPGGAYGYTF.

This clonotype has just a few counts. The J gene is TRBJ1-4, the V gene TRBV29-1, with 9 bases lining up with TRBD1. Germline assignment: CDR1 SQVTM and CDR2 ANQGSEA. V lost 0 bases, J lost 5 bases, and 7 bases stayed unmatched. The length of the CDR3 is 16 residues. The CDR3 coding sequence is TGCAGCGTTGAAGAAAAATGGACAGGGGAAAATGAAAAACTGTTTTTT. Its translation is CSVEEKWTGENEKLFF.

This clonotype has only a few counts. The V call is TRBV10-3, the J call TRBJ2-1, with 11 bases aligning to TRBD1. After removal of 6 bases from V and 7 bases from J, the junction contained 11 bases not matched to a gene. CDR1 and CDR2 from the germline V gene are ENHRY and SYGVKD. This CDR3 contains 16 residues. In DNA, the CDR3 is TGTGCCATCAGATCTGTCAAGGACAGGGGGCTAAATGAGCAGTTCTTC. It translates to CAIRSVKDRGLNEQFF.

V and J are TRBV7-8 and TRBJ1-1, with unresolved D. V gave up 3 bases and J gave up 0 bases, with 8 bases separating them. The CDR3 sequence is 14 residues long. Per the germline V gene, CDR1 is SGHVS and CDR2 is FQNEAQ. This CDR3 is CASSFGEMNTEAFF. The CDR3 coding sequence is TGTGCCAGCAGCTTTGGAGAGATGAACACTGAAGCTTTCTTT. The full variable domain, with the rest looked up from reference TRBV7-8 and TRBJ1-1, is GAGVSQSPRYKVAKRGQDVALRCDPISGHVSLFWYQQALGQGPEFLTYFQNEAQLDKSGLPSDRFFAERPEGSVSTLKIQRTQQEDSAVYLCASSFGEMNTEAFFGQGTRLTVV.